The source of this T cell receptor (beta chain) is a study of graft-versus-host responses after intestinal transplantation. Study in general: Recipients uniformly received anti-thymocyte globulin induction, followed by tacrolimus and steroids for two to four years. Study results and limitations: Subjects displaying graft-donor T cell macrochimerism possessed elevated graft-versus-host to host-versus-graft clonal ratios inside allografts.

Measured with immunoSEQ multiplex PCR; TCRdb has only the in-frame clones, and not every one. This sample has 8,000 to 9,000 clones; under 35% occur once, and the top ten carry approximately 6.2%. Around 200,000 CFSE-labeled responder cells were plated with around 200,000 irradiated, violet-dye-labeled stimulator cells. Cell sorting after the reaction yielded proliferating CFSE-low CD3+CD4+ and CD3+CD8+ responders. Germline V gene data show CDR1 as SGDLS and CDR2 as YYNGEE. The CDR3 is 14 amino acids. The V segment lost 3 bases and the J segment 4 bases; nucleotides outside the gene matches: 4. The TCR sequence derives from a human patient who received an intestinal transplant. The chain carries TRBV9 and TRBJ1-1; 9 bases are a match to TRBD1. The source was alloreactive CD4+ T cells from a mixed lymphocyte reaction culture, collected before intestinal transplant. Subset: CFSE-low proliferating T cells sorted from roughly six-day pre-transplant mixed lymphocyte reaction (GvH or HvG direction). CDR3 nucleotides: TGTGCCAGCAGCGGTGGGACAGGGCGCACTGAAGCTTTCTTT. It translates to CASSGGTGRTEAFF. The full variable domain, with the rest looked up from reference TRBV9 and TRBJ1-1, is DSGVTQTPKHLITATGQRVTLRCSPRSGDLSVYWYQQSLDQGLQFLIQYYNGEERAKGNILERFSAQQFPDLHSELNLSSLELGDSALYFCASSGGTGRTEAFFGQGTRLTVV.